This T cell receptor (beta chain) was recovered during a study of early T cells in non-severe SARS-CoV-2 infection. MiXCR, run by TCRdb on the 5' RACE reads, gives a single entry per CDR3 protein. The top ten clones hold about 6.1% of a sample with 80,000 to 95,000 distinct CDR3 sequences, 11% to 15% of them seen once. CDR1 is SGHNT and CDR2 is YYREEE in the germline V gene (reference sequence). This CDR3 has 16 amino acids. The germline V and J ends were trimmed by 1 base and 8 bases, with 19 bases remaining between them. The material sequenced was whole blood. The clonotype originates from an adult who was a healthcare worker with PCR-confirmed SARS-CoV-2 infection or an uninfected control (not recorded which). The V and J genes are TRBV5-4 and TRBJ2-4, with D possibly being TRBD1 or TRBD2 (5 bases each). The CDR3 DNA sequence: TGTGCCAGCAGCTTGAAGTCGGGATCAGGGTCAGACATTCAGTACTTC. Its protein is CASSLKSGSGSDIQYF. Using reference TRBV5-4 and TRBJ2-4 for the parts outside the CDR3, the full variable domain is ETGVTQSPTHLIKTRGQQVTLRCSSQSGHNTVSWYQQALGQGPQFIFQYYREEENGRGNFPPRFSGLQFPNYSSELNVNALELDDSALYLCASSLKSGSGSDIQYFGAGTRLSVL.